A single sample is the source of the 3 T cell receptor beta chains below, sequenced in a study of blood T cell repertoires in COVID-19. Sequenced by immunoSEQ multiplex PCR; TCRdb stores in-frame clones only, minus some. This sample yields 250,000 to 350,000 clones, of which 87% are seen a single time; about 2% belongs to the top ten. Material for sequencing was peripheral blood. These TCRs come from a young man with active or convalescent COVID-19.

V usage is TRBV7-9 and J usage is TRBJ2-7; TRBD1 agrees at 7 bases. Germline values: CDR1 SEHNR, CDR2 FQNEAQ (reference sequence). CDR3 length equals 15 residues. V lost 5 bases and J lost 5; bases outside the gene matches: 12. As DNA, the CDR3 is TGTGCCAGCAGCCGACAGGGCGCCCAGACGCACGAGCAGTACTTC. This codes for CASSRQGAQTHEQYF.

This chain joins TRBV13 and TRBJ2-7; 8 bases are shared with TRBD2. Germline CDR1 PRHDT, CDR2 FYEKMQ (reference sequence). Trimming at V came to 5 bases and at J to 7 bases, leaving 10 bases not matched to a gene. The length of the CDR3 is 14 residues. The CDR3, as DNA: TGTGCCAGCAGCGCTGTAGCGGGAAGTGATGAGCAGTACTTC. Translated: CASSAVAGSDEQYF.

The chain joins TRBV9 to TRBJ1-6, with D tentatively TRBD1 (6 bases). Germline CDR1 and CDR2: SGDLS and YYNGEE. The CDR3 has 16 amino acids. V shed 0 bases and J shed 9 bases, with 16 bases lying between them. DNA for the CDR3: TGTGCCAGCAGCGTAGTCTATACAGGGTGGGGTTCACCCCTCCACTTT. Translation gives CASSVVYTGWGSPLHF.